Below are 26 T cell receptor beta chains sequenced from a single sample in a study of cytomegalovirus exposure and HLA in healthy donors. Amplification used 60 Vbeta primers and 13 Jbeta primers. The repertoire was sequenced with immunoSEQ multiplex PCR; TCRdb's copy has only in-frame clones and lacks some. Among over 85,000 clones, roughly three quarters were seen once, and the ten largest hold around a tenth. Sequenced material: PBMCs. These receptors all stem from a male donor in good health and CMV-seropositive.

The V gene is TRBV11-2, the J gene TRBJ2-7; 8 bases align to TRBD1. With 4 bases clipped from V and 6 bases from J, the junction kept 8 bases outside the gene matches. The CDR3 sequence is 14 residues long. Germline V gene lookup returns CDR1 SGHAT and CDR2 FQNNGV. The CDR3 DNA follows: TGTGCCAGCAGCTACGGACAGGGAACGGGCGAGCAGTACTTC. Translation: CASSYGQGTGEQYF.

Details on this clone: Other nucleotide sequences from this sample produce the same CDR3. The chain employs TRBV18 and TRBJ2-7, with TRBD1 as a possible D gene (5 bases). This CDR3 has 14 residues. In germline, CDR1 is KGHSH, CDR2 LQKENI. The germline V and J ends were trimmed by 2 bases and 2 bases, with 10 bases remaining between them. CDR3 in DNA: TGTGCCAGCTCACCAGGGCAGGGAACCTACGAGCAGTACTTC. This encodes CASSPGQGTYEQYF.

This clone was seen more than once but under ten times. V is TRBV5-1 and J is TRBJ1-2; 11 nucleotides match TRBD1. The germline V gene has CDR1 SGHRS and CDR2 YFSETQ. V lost 3 bases, J lost 3 bases, and 4 bases stayed unmatched. The length of the CDR3 is 15 residues. CDR3 residues: CASSSRDRGYYGYTF. The DNA of the CDR3 is TGCGCCAGCAGCTCTCGGGACAGGGGGTACTATGGCTACACCTTC.

This clone has just a few counts. The gene calls are TRBV7-9 and TRBJ2-7; D perhaps matches TRBD1 (6 bases). Trimming took off 5 bases at V and 6 bases at J, with 11 bases between the two ends. The CDR3 is made up of 12 amino acids. Germline lookup yields CDR1 SEHNR and CDR2 FQNEAQ (reference sequence). The chain's CDR3 is CASSPGGFEQYF. CDR3 nucleotides: TGTGCCAGCAGCCCTGGGGGCTTCGAGCAGTACTTC. Supplemented by reference TRBV7-9 and TRBJ2-7, the full variable domain reads DTGVSQNPRHKITKRGQNVTFRCDPISEHNRLYWYRQTLGQGPEFLTYFQNEAQLEKSRLLSDRFSAERPKGSFSTLEIQRTEQGDSAMYLCASSPGGFEQYFGPGTRLTVT.

The genes are TRBV2 and TRBJ1-3, with a possible D match to TRBD1 (5 bases). The CDR3 has 12 amino acids. Germline CDR1 reads SNHLY; CDR2 reads FYNNEI. V was trimmed by 6 bases and J by 2 bases, leaving 5 bases between them. The CDR3 protein is CASRGPGNTIYF. CDR3 in DNA: TGTGCCAGCAGGGGGCCTGGAAACACCATATATTTT. The variable domain in full, with the rest retrieved from reference TRBV2 and TRBJ1-3, is EPEVTQTPSHQVTQMGQEVILRCVPISNHLYFYWYRQILGQKVEFLVSFYNNEISEKSEIFDDQFSVERPDGSNFTLKIRSTKLEDSAMYFCASRGPGNTIYFGEGSWLTVV.

DNA of the CDR3: TGTGCCAGCAGTGAGGCGGCGATAGATCTCGAGCAGTACTTC. Translation gives CASSEAAIDLEQYF. This chain uses TRBV6-1 with TRBJ2-7; no firm D call. V gave up 3 bases and J gave up 6 bases, with 15 bases separating them. Germline CDR1 MNHNS, CDR2 SASEGT. This CDR3 is 14 amino acids long.

This clone was seen once. The rearrangement uses TRBV19 and TRBJ2-5, with 12 nucleotides matching TRBD2. The CDR3 covers 14 residues. Germline lookup yields CDR1 LNHDA and CDR2 SQIVND (reference sequence). The ends lost 10 bases at V and 2 bases at J; junction bases unmatched: 5. CDR3 bases: TGTGCCACCAGACTAGCGGGAGCTCAAGAGACCCAGTACTTC. It codes for CATRLAGAQETQYF.

This rearrangement joins TRBV5-1 to TRBJ2-1; TRBD2 aligns across 9 bases. The germline CDR1 and CDR2 sequences are SGHRS and YFSETQ. The length of the CDR3 is 16 residues. Unmatched junction bases numbered 5, after V lost 4 bases and J lost 0 bases. The CDR3 region is CASSRVSGSSYNEQFF. DNA of the CDR3: TGCGCCAGCAGCCGAGTTAGCGGGAGCTCCTACAATGAGCAGTTCTTC. Full variable domain (missing parts from reference TRBV5-1 and TRBJ2-1): KAGVTQTPRYLIKTRGQQVTLSCSPISGHRSVSWYQQTPGQGLQFLFEYFSETQRNKGNFPGRFSGRQFSNSRSEMNVSTLELGDSALYLCASSRVSGSSYNEQFFGPGTRLTVL.

The J gene is TRBJ2-1, the V gene TRBV5-1; 7 nucleotides line up with TRBD1. Trimming at V came to 4 bases and at J to 5 bases, leaving 6 bases not matched to a gene. There are 14 residues in the CDR3. The germline V gene has CDR1 SGHRS and CDR2 YFSETQ. In DNA, the CDR3 is TGCGCCAGCAGCAAGGACAGGTTTGACAATGAGCAGTTCTTC. Translating gives CASSKDRFDNEQFF.

A remark on this clone: The junction does not match germline at one end; this may be a read error. The chain is built from TRBV7-7 and TRBJ2-1; 13 bases match TRBD2. The length of the CDR3 is 14 residues. CDR1 is SSHAT, CDR2 FNYEAQ, per germline (reference sequence). CDR3 DNA: TGTGCTAGCAGCCCTGGACTAGCGGGAGATGAGCAGTTCTTC. It specifies CASSPGLAGDEQFF. Full variable domain (remainder filled in from reference TRBV7-7 and TRBJ2-1): GAGVSQSPRYKVTKRGQDVTLRCDPISSHATLYWYQQALGQGPEFLTYFNYEAQPDKSGLPSDRFSAERPEGSISTLTIQRTEQRDSAMYRCASSPGLAGDEQFFGPGTRLTVL.

The V and J genes are TRBV11-3 and TRBJ2-2, with 7 nucleotides matching TRBD1. This CDR3 has 18 residues. Trimming took 0 bases from V and 4 from J; bases not matched to a gene: 11. CDR1 and CDR2 (germline): SGHNT, YENEEA. CDR3 in amino acids: CASSLDQGGSSTTGELFF. CDR3 bases: TGTGCCAGCAGCTTAGATCAAGGGGGCTCATCGACCACCGGGGAGCTGTTTTTT.

The J gene is TRBJ2-7, the V gene TRBV28, with a possible D match to TRBD2 (6 bases). The CDR3 length is 14 residues. CDR1 and CDR2 from the germline V gene are MDHEN and SYDVKM. V lost 5 bases, J lost 1 base, and 12 bases lay in between. The CDR3 loop reads CASSNPGVSYEQYF. As DNA, the CDR3 is TGTGCCAGCAGTAACCCGGGAGTATCCTACGAGCAGTACTTC.

The V gene is TRBV4-3, the J gene TRBJ2-2; D not resolved. The length of the CDR3 is 15 residues. V lost 1 base and J 6 bases, leaving 12 bases between the germline ends. Germline V CDR1 and CDR2: LGHNA, YSLEER. CDR3: CASSQVDRRAGELFF. The CDR3, as DNA: TGCGCCAGCAGCCAAGTCGATAGGAGAGCCGGGGAGCTGTTTTTT.

This rearrangement joins TRBV7-9 to TRBJ1-4; 7 nucleotides agree with TRBD1. Germline V gene sequence: CDR1 SEHNR, CDR2 FQNEAQ (reference sequence). The CDR3 totals 14 residues. Trimming at V came to 5 bases and at J to 5 bases, leaving 5 bases not matched to a gene. CDR3: CASSPGTANEKLFF. The DNA for the CDR3 is TGTGCCAGCAGCCCCGGGACAGCCAATGAAAAACTGTTTTTT.

The rearrangement joins TRBV9 to TRBJ2-1; 7 positions match TRBD1. The germline V gene encodes CDR1 SGDLS and CDR2 YYNGEE. The length of the CDR3 is 15 residues. The V and J ends lost 2 bases and 9 bases, in that order; junction bases with no gene match: 11. Here the CDR3 reads CASSVSGTDRAEQFF. The CDR3 region has the DNA TGTGCCAGCAGCGTCTCCGGGACAGATAGGGCTGAGCAGTTCTTC.

The CDR3 loop is CASSLGGSEGTYEQYF. The CDR3, as DNA: TGCGCCAGCAGCTTGGGAGGCTCGGAAGGAACCTACGAGCAGTACTTC. The genes are TRBV5-1 and TRBJ2-7, with D unclear. Trimming pared 0 bases from V and 2 bases from J, leaving 15 bases between. Germline V gene sequence: CDR1 SGHRS, CDR2 YFSETQ. CDR3 length: 16 residues.

V and J are TRBV7-2 and TRBJ2-2; TRBD1 aligns across 8 bases. V shed 1 base, J shed 8 bases, and the junction held 6 bases outside the gene matches. CDR1 SGHTA and CDR2 FQGNSA come from the germline V gene. The CDR3 is 15 amino acids. Written as DNA, the CDR3 is TGTGCCAGCAGCTTAGACCCACAGGGGGTAGGGGAGCTGTTTTTT. Amino acids: CASSLDPQGVGELFF.

The rearrangement joins TRBV28 to TRBJ2-7; tentative D call: TRBD2 (6 bases). The CDR3 contains 16 residues. CDR1 is MDHEN, CDR2 SYDVKM, per germline. Between the trimmed V and J ends, which lost 1 base and 7 bases, there was a span of 20 bases. The CDR3 spells CASSLSQLALMGEQYF. CDR3 DNA sequence: TGTGCCAGCAGTTTATCCCAACTAGCACTCATGGGGGAGCAGTACTTC.

The chain recombines TRBV11-2 with TRBJ2-2; the D gene is possibly TRBD2 (6 bases). V was shortened by 6 bases and J by 5 bases, with 19 bases between the two germline ends. Germline CDR1 SGHAT, CDR2 FQNNGV. The CDR3 has 16 amino acids. In DNA, the CDR3 is TGTGCCAGCAGATATGGAGGGGCGGCGGGAACCGGGGAGCTGTTTTTT. It encodes CASRYGGAAGTGELFF.

The chain has TRBV2 and TRBJ2-7; 8 positions agree with TRBD2. J lost 2 bases, V lost 1 base, and 7 bases had no gene match. Germline-derived CDR1 and CDR2 are SNHLY and FYNNEI. The length of the CDR3 is 16 residues. The CDR3 bases are TGTGCCAGCAGTGAAGGTGTTAGCGGGATAACCTACGAGCAGTACTTC. Encoded protein: CASSEGVSGITYEQYF.

The CDR3 nucleotides read TGTGCCAGTAGTATAGCGGTGGGTAGCTCGAATGAGCAGTTCTTC. Protein sequence: CASSIAVGSSNEQFF. This chain joins TRBV19 and TRBJ2-1; D not resolved. V shed 1 base and J shed 7 bases, with 14 bases lying between them. From germline, CDR1 is LNHDA and CDR2 SQIVND (reference sequence). The CDR3 runs 15 residues.

As regards this clone: Compared with germline, one end of the junction differs, possibly owing to a read error. The V and J genes are TRBV10-3 and TRBJ2-7; weak D call: TRBD2 (5 bases). This CDR3 comprises 13 residues. CDR1 is ENHRY, CDR2 SYGVKD, per germline. The CDR3 DNA reads TGTGCCGTCAGCGGTGCCGAGGCCTACGAGCAGTACTTC. Translated: CAVSGAEAYEQYF.

The rearrangement links TRBV27 to TRBJ2-7, with D perhaps matching TRBD1 (5 bases). Trimming took off 6 bases at V and 2 bases at J, with 8 bases between the two ends. This CDR3 is built from 12 residues. CDR1 and CDR2 from the germline V gene are MNHEY and SMNVEV (reference sequence). The CDR3 loop is CASRDTTYEQYF. CDR3 nucleotide sequence: TGTGCCAGCAGGGACACTACCTACGAGCAGTACTTC.

This chain uses TRBV19 with TRBJ2-7; 8 bases map to TRBD2. Germline trimming cut 7 bases from V and 2 bases from J; bases unmatched to any gene: 10. Germline CDR1 LNHDA, CDR2 SQIVND (reference sequence). The CDR3 spans 15 residues. In DNA form, the CDR3 reads TGTGCCAGTAAGGAGGACGGGAGGGGACCCTACGAGCAGTACTTC. Translating gives CASKEDGRGPYEQYF.

The chain employs TRBV7-2 and TRBJ1-2, with D unclear. In germline, CDR1 is SGHTA, CDR2 FQGNSA. The CDR3 runs to 16 residues. V was pared by 2 bases and J by 0 bases, with 13 bases between. As DNA, the CDR3 is TGTGCCAGCAGCTTACTCCCACCCCCAGCTAACTATGGCTACACCTTC. This gives the protein CASSLLPPPANYGYTF. The variable domain in full, completed from reference TRBV7-2 and TRBJ1-2, reads GAGVSQSPSNKVTEKGKDVELRCDPISGHTALYWYRQSLGQGLEFLIYFQGNSAPDKSGLPSDRFSAERTGGSVSTLTIQRTQQEDSAVYLCASSLLPPPANYGYTFGSGTRLTVV.

A few counts support this clone. V is TRBV6-1 and J is TRBJ2-3; 14 positions match TRBD2. The CDR3 runs 15 residues. Germline assignment: CDR1 MNHNS and CDR2 SASEGT. With V trimmed by 11 bases and J by 1 base, 5 bases remained unmatched. CDR3 bases: TGTGCCTCCAAGACTAGCGGGAGGGGCACAGATACGCAGTATTTT. Translating gives CASKTSGRGTDTQYF.